These 15 T cell receptor beta chains were sequenced from one sample in a study of cytomegalovirus exposure and HLA in healthy donors. Primers: 60 Vbeta forward and 13 Jbeta reverse. The table came from immunoSEQ multiplex PCR; TCRdb's copy has only in-frame clones and leaves some out. The table has almost 200,000 clones, about 76% seen once. Input material: PBMCs. The receptors stem from a male donor in good health and CMV-seropositive.

The chain recombines TRBV19 with TRBJ1-5; D unclear. Germline assignment: CDR1 LNHDA and CDR2 SQIVND (reference sequence). V was cut by 5 bases and J by 0 bases, with 8 bases left in between. This CDR3 has 14 amino acids. The CDR3 DNA reads as TGTGCCAGTAGTGCGGGATATAGCAATCAGCCCCAGCATTTT. Its translation is CASSAGYSNQPQHF. Variable domain in full (rest from reference TRBV19 and TRBJ1-5): DGGITQSPKYLFRKEGQNVTLSCEQNLNHDAMYWYRQDPGQGLRLIYYSQIVNDFQKGDIAEGYSVSREKKESFPLTVTSAQKNPTAFYLCASSAGYSNQPQHFGDGTRLSIL.

The chain is built from TRBV6-5 and TRBJ1-1; 7 positions agree with TRBD1. V lost 5 bases to trimming and J lost 7 bases; unmatched junction nucleotides: 10. Germline V gene data show CDR1 as MNHEY and CDR2 as SVGAGI. The CDR3 length is 14 residues. Here the CDR3 DNA reads TGTGCCAGCAGTCTCCGACAGGGAAAGGGTGAAGCTTTCTTT. Protein: CASSLRQGKGEAFF.

This clone was seen only once. V gene TRBV5-1 combines with J gene TRBJ1-2; unclear D gene. In germline, CDR1 is SGHRS, CDR2 YFSETQ. Trimming pared 5 bases from V and 1 base from J, leaving 6 bases between. The CDR3 consists of 12 residues. CDR3 nucleotide sequence: TGCGCCAGCAGAGAGAATAACTATGGCTACACCTTC. This sequence encodes CASRENNYGYTF.

This chain links TRBV6-5 with TRBJ1-1, with a tentative D call TRBD1 (6 bases). This CDR3 contains 12 residues. V was trimmed by 11 bases and J by 5 bases, leaving 15 bases between them. Germline CDR1 is MNHEY and CDR2 is SVGAGI. The CDR3 sequence is CAGWTVPTEAFF. DNA of the CDR3: TGTGCCGGGTGGACAGTACCAACTGAAGCTTTCTTT.

This chain uses TRBV7-8 with TRBJ2-5, with TRBD2 identical over 7 bases. Germline lookup yields CDR1 SGHVS and CDR2 FQNEAQ. V lost 5 bases to trimming and J lost 3 bases; unmatched junction nucleotides: 6. The CDR3 covers 14 residues. The CDR3 bases are TGTGCCAGCAGCCCCTTCGGGGGGAAAGAGACCCAGTACTTC. This gives the protein CASSPFGGKETQYF. The variable domain in full, with the rest retrieved from reference TRBV7-8 and TRBJ2-5, is GAGVSQSPRYKVAKRGQDVALRCDPISGHVSLFWYQQALGQGPEFLTYFQNEAQLDKSGLPSDRFFAERPEGSVSTLKIQRTQQEDSAVYLCASSPFGGKETQYFGPGTRLLVL.

V is TRBV30 and J is TRBJ2-7; possibly TRBD2 for D (6 bases). This CDR3 has 13 amino acids. Deletions cut 0 bases from V and 6 bases from J, with 12 bases between. The germline V gene encodes CDR1 GTSNPN and CDR2 SVGIG (reference sequence). The CDR3, as DNA: TGTGCCTGGAGTGTCCTCGGGGGTATCGAGCAGTACTTC. Protein product: CAWSVLGGIEQYF.

The chain links TRBV30 to TRBJ1-3, with TRBD1 as a possible D gene (5 bases). Germline V gene sequence: CDR1 GTSNPN, CDR2 SVGIG (reference sequence). The CDR3 length is 11 residues. The DNA of the CDR3 is TGTGCGGCAGGGATGATGAACACCATATATTTT. Translated, it gives CAAGMMNTIYF.

V and J are TRBV4-3 and TRBJ2-2, with 7 bases lining up with TRBD2. Germline CDR1 reads LGHNA; CDR2 reads YSLEER. The CDR3 is made up of 16 amino acids. J lost 3 bases, V lost 1 base, and 5 bases had no gene match. The CDR3 nucleotides are TGCGCCAGCAGCCAAGGTCTAGCGGAGTACACCGGGGAGCTGTTTTTT. This translates into CASSQGLAEYTGELFF.

The CDR3 DNA follows: TGTGCCAGCAGCCCGAACACTAACACTGCAGGGGTAGGCTACACCTTC. This codes for CASSPNTNTAGVGYTF. The chain is built from TRBV9 and TRBJ1-2; tentatively, D is TRBD1 (6 bases). CDR1 is SGDLS and CDR2 is YYNGEE in the germline V gene. Trimming left V 4 bases short and J 8 bases short, with 24 bases between. The CDR3 extends over 16 amino acids.

This clone was seen only a few times. The chain's CDR3 is CASGGNNSPLHF. CDR3 DNA: TGTGCCAGCGGGGGGAATAATTCACCCCTCCACTTT. This chain links TRBV6-5 with TRBJ1-6; perhaps TRBD1 as D (5 bases). Trimming left V 8 bases short and J 5 bases short, with 7 bases between. CDR1 is MNHEY and CDR2 is SVGAGI in the germline V gene. The CDR3 is 12 amino acids.

The rearrangement joins TRBV6-6 to TRBJ2-6; D not certain. CDR1 and CDR2 from the germline V gene are MNHNY and SVGAGI (reference sequence). This CDR3 spans 16 amino acids. Trimming shortened V by 2 bases and J by 2 bases, and 10 bases separated the two germline ends. The CDR3: CASSYLTKPGANVLTF. The CDR3 bases are TGTGCCAGCAGTTACCTTACGAAGCCTGGGGCCAACGTCCTGACTTTC.

This clone was counted between two and nine times. The chain recombines TRBV5-8 with TRBJ1-4, with 8 bases lining up with TRBD1. This CDR3 has 14 residues. The trim removed 4 bases at V and 7 bases at J, leaving 6 bases unmatched. Germline CDR1 and CDR2: SGHTS and YDEGEE. CDR3 nucleotide sequence: TGTGCCAGCAGCCCTGGACAGGGAACTGAAAAACTGTTTTTT. Its translation: CASSPGQGTEKLFF. Based on the CDR3 plus reference TRBV5-8 and TRBJ1-4, the full variable domain is EAGVTQSPTHLIKTRGQQATLRCSPISGHTSVYWYQQALGLGLQFLLWYDEGEERNRGNFPPRFSGRQFPNYSSELNVNALELEDSALYLCASSPGQGTEKLFFGSGTQLSVL.

The V gene is TRBV5-1, the J gene TRBJ1-5; 12 bases agree with TRBD1. Looked up from germline, CDR1 is SGHRS and CDR2 is YFSETQ. The CDR3 runs to 16 residues. Unmatched junction bases numbered 3, after V lost 0 bases and J lost 5 bases. CDR3 sequence (DNA): TGCGCCAGCAGCTTGGGTGGGACAGGGGGCGATCAGCCCCAGCATTTT. It translates to CASSLGGTGGDQPQHF. The variable domain in full, completed from reference TRBV5-1 and TRBJ1-5, reads KAGVTQTPRYLIKTRGQQVTLSCSPISGHRSVSWYQQTPGQGLQFLFEYFSETQRNKGNFPGRFSGRQFSNSRSEMNVSTLELGDSALYLCASSLGGTGGDQPQHFGDGTRLSIL.

J is TRBJ2-2 and V is TRBV27, with D unclear. Between the trimmed V and J ends, which lost 2 bases and 0 bases, there was a span of 7 bases. CDR1 is MNHEY, CDR2 SMNVEV, per germline (reference sequence). The CDR3 is 15 amino acids. The CDR3: CASSLGQTNTGELFF. Here the CDR3 DNA reads TGTGCCAGCAGTTTAGGGCAAACGAACACCGGGGAGCTGTTTTTT.

Here the CDR3 DNA reads TGTGCCAGCACCCCCCGGACGGGGGGCTATGGCTACACCTTC. Amino acid sequence: CASTPRTGGYGYTF. The rearrangement uses TRBV7-9 and TRBJ1-2; possible D gene TRBD1, 5 bases. The V and J ends lost 7 bases and 4 bases respectively, with 16 bases between them. The CDR3 is 14 residues long. From germline, CDR1 is SEHNR and CDR2 FQNEAQ (reference sequence).